A selection of T cell receptor beta chains follows, all from one sample in a study of blood T cell repertoires in COVID-19. Some clones are missing from TCRdb's copy, which holds only in-frame ones; the method was immunoSEQ multiplex PCR. Counted here are 200,000 or so clones, around four fifths occurring once; the ten biggest clones make up approximately 0.97%. Input material: peripheral blood. These receptors were collected from a man aged 55 to 70 with COVID-19, enrolled during active disease. Both conserved end residues are part of each CDR3. Only some rows state a clone size, as once, few, many or a class for expanded clones.

clone_size j_call v_call cdr3_aa
NA TRBJ1-4 TRBV28 CASSQTPGAKLFF
NA TRBJ1-1 TRBV3-1/TRBV3-2 CASNISPGQGGAFF
once TRBJ1-3 TRBV4-3 CASSQAATSVGNTIYF
NA TRBJ1-1 TRBV27 CASSLSGGLYGFF
NA TRBJ1-1 TRBV10-3 CAISESPTGNKREAFF
NA TRBJ2-1 TRBV30 CAWSVWAGLGNEQFF
NA TRBJ2-7 TRBV11-2 CASSFLAEQYF
NA TRBJ1-2 TRBV12-5 CASGLVLGDSNYGYTF
NA TRBJ1-1 TRBV29-1 CSVGTGRATEAFF
NA TRBJ1-2 TRBV9 CASSVGPGSNYGYTF
NA TRBJ1-2 TRBV30 CAWSPQGRGYGYTF
NA TRBJ1-5 TRBV7-2 CASSLEGTVNQPQHF
NA TRBJ1-3 TRBV27 CASRQGSSGNTIYF
NA TRBJ2-4 TRBV11-2 CASSPTGAKNIQYF
NA TRBJ2-2 TRBV5-1 CASSLEVRQANTGELFF
NA TRBJ1-1 TRBV2 CASNGGADTEAFF
NA TRBJ2-7 TRBV2 CASSDASGAYEQYF
NA TRBJ1-6 TRBV5-6 CASSSVVGGGLLRDSPLHF
few TRBJ1-5 TRBV27 CASTHSGGRFNQPQHF
NA TRBJ1-6 TRBV12-3/TRBV12-4 CASSGTGGSPLHF
once TRBJ1-2 TRBV12-3/TRBV12-4 CASSLGDLYGYTF
NA TRBJ2-7 TRBV7-8 CASSYWDKGYEQYF
NA TRBJ1-4 TRBV4-1 CASSQDPGHNEKLFF
once TRBJ2-7 TRBV30 CAWSVLGVEQYF
NA TRBJ1-2 TRBV11-3 CASSLLRGDGYTF
NA TRBJ1-1 TRBV2 CASSVTTEAFF
NA TRBJ1-4 TRBV30 CAWSTPFGGTEKLFF
NA TRBJ1-1 TRBV2 CASRADRNTEAFF
once TRBJ2-7 TRBV28 CASSLRDRGRYF
NA TRBJ1-2 TRBV14 CASSRLPGGQGYTF
NA TRBJ2-7 TRBV12-3/TRBV12-4 CASSLQRIYEQYF
NA TRBJ1-4 TRBV3-1/TRBV3-2 CASSHSGVATNEKLFF
NA TRBJ2-3 TRBV5-1 CASSWEGDTQYF
once TRBJ1-4 TRBV9 CASSAGGLNEKLFF
NA TRBJ1-4 TRBV7-2 CASSPDRWINEKLFF
NA TRBJ1-2 TRBV6-5 CASSYSYGTANYGYTF
NA TRBJ1-3 TRBV28 CASSLGGGGAGNTIYF
NA TRBJ2-3 TRBV27 CASSVGTSGTRTDTQYF
NA TRBJ2-4 TRBV10-3 CAISEPDRNIQYF
once TRBJ2-7 TRBV28 CASSLIESYEQYF
NA TRBJ2-1 TRBV24-1 CATSDTRQGSYNEQFF
NA TRBJ1-2 TRBV15 CATSRINYGYTF